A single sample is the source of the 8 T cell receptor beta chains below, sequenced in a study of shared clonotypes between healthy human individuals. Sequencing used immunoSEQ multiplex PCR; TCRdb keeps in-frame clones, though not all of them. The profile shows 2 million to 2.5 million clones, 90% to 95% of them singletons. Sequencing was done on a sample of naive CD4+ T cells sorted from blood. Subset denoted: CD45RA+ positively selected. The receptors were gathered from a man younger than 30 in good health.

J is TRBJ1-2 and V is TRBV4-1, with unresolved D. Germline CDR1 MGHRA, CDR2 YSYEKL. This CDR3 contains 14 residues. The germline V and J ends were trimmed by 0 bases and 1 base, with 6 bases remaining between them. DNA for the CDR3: TGCGCCAGCAGCCAAGATAACCGTAACTATGGCTACACCTTC. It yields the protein CASSQDNRNYGYTF.

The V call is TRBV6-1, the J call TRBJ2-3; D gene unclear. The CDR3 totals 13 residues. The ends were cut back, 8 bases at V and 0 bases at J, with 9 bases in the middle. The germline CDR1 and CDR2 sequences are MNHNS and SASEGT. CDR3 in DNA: TGTGCCAGCGTATTTTCTAGCACAGATACGCAGTATTTT. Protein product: CASVFSSTDTQYF.

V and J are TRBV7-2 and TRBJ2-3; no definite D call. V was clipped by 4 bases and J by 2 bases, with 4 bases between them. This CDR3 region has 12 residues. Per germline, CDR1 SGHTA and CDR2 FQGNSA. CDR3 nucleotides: TGTGCCAGCAGCTACATCACAGATACGCAGTATTTT. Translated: CASSYITDTQYF.

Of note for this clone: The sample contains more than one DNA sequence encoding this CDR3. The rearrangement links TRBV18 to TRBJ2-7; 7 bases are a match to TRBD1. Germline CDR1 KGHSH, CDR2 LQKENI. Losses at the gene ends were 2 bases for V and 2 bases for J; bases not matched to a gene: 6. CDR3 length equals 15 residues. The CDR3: CASSPRQGVPYEQYF. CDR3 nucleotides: TGTGCCAGCTCACCAAGGCAGGGGGTTCCCTACGAGCAGTACTTC.

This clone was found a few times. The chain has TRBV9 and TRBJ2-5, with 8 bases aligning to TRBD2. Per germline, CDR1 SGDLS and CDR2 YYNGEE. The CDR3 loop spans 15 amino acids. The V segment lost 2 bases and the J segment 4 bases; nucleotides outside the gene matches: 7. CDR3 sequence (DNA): TGTGCCAGCAGCGTTTTTTCGGGGGGGCGAGAGACCCAGTACTTC. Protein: CASSVFSGGRETQYF. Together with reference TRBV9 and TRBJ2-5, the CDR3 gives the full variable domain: DSGVTQTPKHLITATGQRVTLRCSPRSGDLSVYWYQQSLDQGLQFLIQYYNGEERAKGNILERFSAQQFPDLHSELNLSSLELGDSALYFCASSVFSGGRETQYFGPGTRLLVL.

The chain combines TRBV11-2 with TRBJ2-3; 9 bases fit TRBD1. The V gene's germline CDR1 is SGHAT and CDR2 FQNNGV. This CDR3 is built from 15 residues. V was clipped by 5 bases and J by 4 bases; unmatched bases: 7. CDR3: CASSPSTGGADTQYF. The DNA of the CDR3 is TGTGCCAGCAGCCCCTCGACAGGGGGTGCAGATACGCAGTATTTT.

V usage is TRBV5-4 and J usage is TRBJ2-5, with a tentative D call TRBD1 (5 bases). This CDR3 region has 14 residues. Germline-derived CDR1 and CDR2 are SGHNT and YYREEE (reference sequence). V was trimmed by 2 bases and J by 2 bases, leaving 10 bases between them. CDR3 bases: TGTGCCAGCAGCTTATATGACAGACAAGAGACCCAGTACTTC. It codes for CASSLYDRQETQYF.

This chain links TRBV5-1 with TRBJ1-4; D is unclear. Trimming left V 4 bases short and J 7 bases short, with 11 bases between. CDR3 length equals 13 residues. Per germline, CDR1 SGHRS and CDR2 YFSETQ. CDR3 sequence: CASSVGIGEKLFF. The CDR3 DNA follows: TGCGCCAGCAGCGTAGGGATAGGTGAAAAACTGTTTTTT.